This TCR beta chain originates from a study of technical replicates of blood from several donors. Germline V gene data show CDR1 as SGHVS and CDR2 as FNYEAQ. V lost 5 bases to trimming and J lost 4 bases; unmatched junction nucleotides: 12. This CDR3 has 18 residues. Clones were sequenced by immunoSEQ multiplex PCR, and TCRdb holds only the in-frame ones, with some missing. The data contain roughly 50,000 clones, roughly 93% of them singletons. V gene TRBV7-6 combines with J gene TRBJ2-3, with 13 bases that match TRBD2. The TCR was taken from a human donor in good health. Some clones in this sample may be carry-over from other donors' samples. The sample comprised PBMCs. The CDR3 DNA reads TGTGCCAGCAGCGCCCGACTAGCGGGAGGCTCGAGGGCAGATACGCAGTATTTT. Amino acids: CASSARLAGGSRADTQYF.